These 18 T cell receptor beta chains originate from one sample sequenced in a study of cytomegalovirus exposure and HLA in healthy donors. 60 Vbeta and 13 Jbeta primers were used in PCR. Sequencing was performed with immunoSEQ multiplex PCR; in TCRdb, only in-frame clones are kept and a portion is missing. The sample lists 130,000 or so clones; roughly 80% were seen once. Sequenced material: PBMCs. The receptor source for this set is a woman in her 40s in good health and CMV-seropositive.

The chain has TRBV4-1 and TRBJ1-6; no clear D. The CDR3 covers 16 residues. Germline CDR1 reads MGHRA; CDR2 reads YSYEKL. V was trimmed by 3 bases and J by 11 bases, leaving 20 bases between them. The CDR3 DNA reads TGCGCCAGCAGCCACCTAGCTATGGAGAGGAATCCACCCCTCCACTTT. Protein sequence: CASSHLAMERNPPLHF.

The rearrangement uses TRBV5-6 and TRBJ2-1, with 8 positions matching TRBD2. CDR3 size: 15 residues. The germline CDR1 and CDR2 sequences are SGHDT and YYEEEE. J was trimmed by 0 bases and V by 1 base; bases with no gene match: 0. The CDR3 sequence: CASSLTSGSYNEQFF. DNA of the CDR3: TGTGCCAGCAGCTTGACTAGCGGCTCCTACAATGAGCAGTTCTTC.

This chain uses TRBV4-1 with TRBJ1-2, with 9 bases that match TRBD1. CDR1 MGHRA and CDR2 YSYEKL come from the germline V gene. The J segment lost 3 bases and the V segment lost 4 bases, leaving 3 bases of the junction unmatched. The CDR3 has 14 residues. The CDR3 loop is CASSPGQGHYGYTF. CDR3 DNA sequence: TGCGCCAGCAGCCCTGGACAGGGGCACTATGGCTACACCTTC.

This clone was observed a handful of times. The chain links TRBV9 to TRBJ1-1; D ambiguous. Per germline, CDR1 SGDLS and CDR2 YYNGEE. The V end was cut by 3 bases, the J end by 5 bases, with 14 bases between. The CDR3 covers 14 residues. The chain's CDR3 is CASSGGLGETEAFF. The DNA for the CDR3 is TGTGCCAGCAGCGGAGGACTTGGGGAGACTGAAGCTTTCTTT.

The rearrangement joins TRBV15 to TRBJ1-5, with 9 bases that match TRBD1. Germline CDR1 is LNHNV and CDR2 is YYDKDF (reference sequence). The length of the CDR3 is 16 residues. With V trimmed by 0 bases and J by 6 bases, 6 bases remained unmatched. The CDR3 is CATSRDKDRGGQPQHF. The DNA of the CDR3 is TGTGCCACCAGCAGAGATAAGGACAGGGGAGGTCAGCCCCAGCATTTT.

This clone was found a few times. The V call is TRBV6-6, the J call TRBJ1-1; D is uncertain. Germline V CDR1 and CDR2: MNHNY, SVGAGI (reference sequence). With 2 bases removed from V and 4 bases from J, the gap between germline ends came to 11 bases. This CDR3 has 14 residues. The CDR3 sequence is CASSYRGLSTEAFF. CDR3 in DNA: TGTGCCAGCAGTTACCGGGGATTGAGCACTGAAGCTTTCTTT.

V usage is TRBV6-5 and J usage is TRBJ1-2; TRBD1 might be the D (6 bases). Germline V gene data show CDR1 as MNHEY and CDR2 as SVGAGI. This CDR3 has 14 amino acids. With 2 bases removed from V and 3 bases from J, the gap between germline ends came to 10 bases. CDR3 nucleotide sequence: TGTGCCAGCAGTTACCAGGGGTTAGACTATGGCTACACCTTC. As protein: CASSYQGLDYGYTF.

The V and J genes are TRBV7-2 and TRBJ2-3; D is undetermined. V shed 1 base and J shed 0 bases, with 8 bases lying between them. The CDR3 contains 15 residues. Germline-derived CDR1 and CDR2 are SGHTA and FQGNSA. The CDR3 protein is CASSLGDGSTDTQYF. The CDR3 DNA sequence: TGTGCCAGCAGCTTAGGAGACGGGAGCACAGATACGCAGTATTTT.

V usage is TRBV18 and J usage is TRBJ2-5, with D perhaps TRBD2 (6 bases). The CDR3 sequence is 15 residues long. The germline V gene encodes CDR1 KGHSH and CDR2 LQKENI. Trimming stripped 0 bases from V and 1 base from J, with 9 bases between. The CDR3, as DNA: TGTGCCAGCTCACCACCTGGGACTCTCCAAGAGACCCAGTACTTC. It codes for CASSPPGTLQETQYF.

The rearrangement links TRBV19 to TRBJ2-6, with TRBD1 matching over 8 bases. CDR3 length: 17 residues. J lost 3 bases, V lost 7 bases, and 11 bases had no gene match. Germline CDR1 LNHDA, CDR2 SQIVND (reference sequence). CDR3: CASNRQGSLGGANVLTF. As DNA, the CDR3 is TGTGCCAGTAACAGACAGGGGTCTTTGGGTGGGGCCAACGTCCTGACTTTC.

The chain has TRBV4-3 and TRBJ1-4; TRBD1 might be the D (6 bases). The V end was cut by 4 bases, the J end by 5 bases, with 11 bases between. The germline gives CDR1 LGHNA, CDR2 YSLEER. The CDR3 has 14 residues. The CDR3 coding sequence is TGCGCCAGCAGCCCGGGGGGCTTAAATGAAAAACTGTTTTTT. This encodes CASSPGGLNEKLFF.

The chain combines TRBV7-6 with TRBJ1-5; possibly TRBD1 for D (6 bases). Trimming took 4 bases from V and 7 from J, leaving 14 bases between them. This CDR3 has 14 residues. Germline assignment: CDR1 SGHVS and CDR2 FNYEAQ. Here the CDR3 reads CASSSGNRDQPQHF. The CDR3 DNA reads TGTGCCAGCAGCTCAGGGAACAGGGACCAGCCCCAGCATTTT.

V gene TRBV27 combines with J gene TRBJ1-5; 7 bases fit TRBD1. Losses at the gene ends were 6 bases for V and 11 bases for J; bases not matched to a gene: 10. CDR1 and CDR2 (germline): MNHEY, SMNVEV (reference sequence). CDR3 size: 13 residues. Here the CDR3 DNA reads TGTGCCAGCAGGAAAGAACAGGGGTCTACCCAGCATTTT. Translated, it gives CASRKEQGSTQHF.

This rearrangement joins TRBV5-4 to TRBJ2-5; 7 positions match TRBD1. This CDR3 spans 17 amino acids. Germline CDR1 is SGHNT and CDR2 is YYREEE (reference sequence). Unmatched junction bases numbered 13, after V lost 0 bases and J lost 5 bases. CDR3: CASSLGSLAGGGETQYF. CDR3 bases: TGTGCCAGCAGCTTGGGGTCCCTGGCAGGGGGTGGGGAGACCCAGTACTTC.

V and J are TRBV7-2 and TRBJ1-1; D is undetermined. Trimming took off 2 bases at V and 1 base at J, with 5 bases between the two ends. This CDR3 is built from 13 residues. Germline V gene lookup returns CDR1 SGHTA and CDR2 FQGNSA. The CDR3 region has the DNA TGTGCCAGCAGCTTAACGGGGAACACTGAAGCTTTCTTT. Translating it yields CASSLTGNTEAFF.

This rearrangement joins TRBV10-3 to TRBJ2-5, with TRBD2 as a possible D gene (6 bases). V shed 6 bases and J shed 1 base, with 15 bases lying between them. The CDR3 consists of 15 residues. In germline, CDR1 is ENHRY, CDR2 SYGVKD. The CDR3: CAISAAAGSQETQYF. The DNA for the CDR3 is TGTGCCATCAGCGCGGCGGCGGGAAGCCAAGAGACCCAGTACTTC.

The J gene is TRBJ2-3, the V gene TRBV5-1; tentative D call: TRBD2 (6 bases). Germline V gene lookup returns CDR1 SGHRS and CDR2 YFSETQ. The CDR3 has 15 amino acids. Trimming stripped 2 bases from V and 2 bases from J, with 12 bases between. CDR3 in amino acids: CASSLSGLDTDTQYF. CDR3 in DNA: TGCGCCAGCAGCTTAAGCGGGTTAGACACAGATACGCAGTATTTT.

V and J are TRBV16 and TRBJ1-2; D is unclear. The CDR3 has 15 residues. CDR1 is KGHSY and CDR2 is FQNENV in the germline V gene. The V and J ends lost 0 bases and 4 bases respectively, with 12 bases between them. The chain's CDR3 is CASSQSEPATYGYTF. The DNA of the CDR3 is TGTGCCAGCAGCCAATCGGAGCCGGCCACCTATGGCTACACCTTC.